This paragraph reports one T cell receptor beta chain. Its antigen target is currently unknown. No much larger clone is present one base from it, and per-base qualities are unavailable. The data derive from a study of cytomegalovirus exposure and HLA in healthy donors (dated by TCRdb to the late 2010s). About the study as a whole: An earlier analysis of fewer than 750 of the donors reported 276 Gb of sequence data and around 100 million unique TCR beta sequences obtained from around 180 million T cells. An early release covering approximately 600 HLA-typed donors comprised about 300 gigabases of sequencing data and approximately 80 million unique TCR sequences. The genetic ancestry cluster associated with self-reported Caucasian donors included 65% to 90% of the approximately 400 genotyped donors. The study aimed to test whether signatures of past pathogen exposure could be identified by cataloging public T cell receptors. The study profiled the T cell repertoires of hundreds of subjects by immunosequencing and related them to cytomegalovirus serostatus. A separate validation cohort of over 95 different subjects was used in addition to the approximately 670-subject first cohort. To predict cytomegalovirus infection status, the study brought together high-throughput TCR immunosequencing, statistical association of individual TCRs with disease status, and machine learning. In a later analysis, previously published TCR beta repertoires from fewer than 750 donors were re-analyzed and high-resolution HLA genotyping was added so that TCR occurrence patterns could be studied. Rather than drawing on any new phenotypic data, the later analysis identified candidate immune exposures from TCR beta sequences and the way those sequences occurred across donors. An earlier analysis of fewer than 750 of the donors used high-throughput TCR beta sequencing to judge whether each TCR beta V gene segment behaved as functional or pseudogenic. Alongside the repertoire data, information on donor age, sex, ethnicity and CMV serostatus was compiled. A later genetic analysis took genome-wide SNP genotypes for about 55% of the 666 donors and used that subset as a discovery cohort. Every repertoire in the discovery cohort had been generated on one and the same sequencing platform. HLA typing covered class I and class II loci at four-digit resolution. The number of donors typed differed by locus, with about 629-640 for A, B, C, DRB1 and DQB1, roughly 520 for DQA1, 600 to 610 for DPA1, and approximately 470 for DPB1. Because of strong linkage in the cohort, four to six DR-DQ haplotypes were treated as single units for association and clustering. Among approximately 370 genotyped donors of the cohort, an average of roughly 230,000 unique TCR beta nucleotide sequences was sequenced per donor, of which about 19% were non-productive.

The library was obtained by the immunoSEQ multiplex PCR assay. For the multiplex PCR, a mixture combining 60 forward primers for TCR Vbeta segments and 13 reverse primers for TCR Jbeta segments was used. The CDR3 region of rearranged TCR beta genes was amplified from genomic DNA with a multiplex PCR assay. Amplified TCR beta libraries were sequenced as 87-base-pair reads on the Illumina HiSeq System. Concerning the study's data processing: A later analysis tallied around 82 million unique TCR beta chains across the 666 repertoires, and roughly 11 million of those chains were shared by two or more donors. Raw reads were error-corrected and collapsed into unique sequences by a nearest-neighbor algorithm in which closely related sequences were merged to remove PCR and sequencing errors. Alignment of CDR3 sequences to IMGT reference sequences was used to assign V, D and J gene segments. Each retained sequence needed at least a six-nucleotide match to both a V gene segment and a J gene segment. A rearrangement counted as productive if the CDR3 had no stop codons and remained in frame with V and J, and every other rearrangement counted as non-productive. Following IMGT convention, CDR3 was defined as the stretch from the second conserved V-encoded cysteine up to the conserved J-encoded phenylalanine. Sequences without an unambiguous match to a single V gene segment were excluded from the earlier analysis of over 500 of the donors. An earlier analysis of fewer than 650 of the donors classified V segments as functional when productive rearrangements were above 56.7% and as segregating when the standard deviation between donors was above 5%. To diagnose cytomegalovirus status from the catalog of TCR beta chain sequences, a statistical classification framework was built. A later analysis assigned V and J genes by comparing TCR nucleotide sequences with IMGT/GENE-DB human TR gene sequences. Using the TCRdist pipeline, a later analysis assigned CDR3 sequences along with most-parsimonious VDJ recombination scenarios. In a later analysis, each TCR beta chain was defined by its CDR3 amino acid sequence together with its V-gene family, and reads lacking a unique V-gene family were excluded. To address suspected cross-contamination and a sequencing artifact, a later analysis removed several hundred highly shared, low-generation-probability nucleotide sequences. A later analysis calculated a clonal expansion index for each public chain from normalized within-repertoire ranks of inferred template counts. In a later analysis, generation probabilities were computed using a VDJ recombination model fitted to out-of-frame rearrangements, and the results were checked against IGoR. Hypergeometric tests were used in a later analysis to score TCR-TCR, TCR-HLA and TCR-CMV co-occurrence, with a repertoire-size bias correction applied to the TCR pairs. To estimate false discovery rates, a later analysis permuted the HLA or CMV assignments 20 times. In a later analysis, co-occurring TCRs were grouped with DBSCAN, and TCRdist sequence similarity was added when clustering was performed within HLA-allele-positive subsets. Co-occurrence clustering excluded repertoires with fewer than 30,000 or more than 120,000 public chains, plus five with anomalous nucleotide sharing. Entries here come from immuneACCESS through TCRdb and include only in-frame sequences with V and J called. Some clones fail to appear in such tables; in the studies checked, an unresolved V gene covers under half of the shortfall, and the cause of the remainder is unknown. That table gives V, J and clone size, and the DNA gave D and trimming. This sample comprises more than 100,000 clones, more than 70% of them detected only once. The top ten constitute around 0.24% of the sample.

The germline V gene sets CDR1 to SGHTA and CDR2 to FQGNSA. Including cysteine and phenylalanine, the CDR3 has 14 amino acids. The entry retains the CDR3 DNA only, 42 bases that are in frame from base 1. V and J are trimmed by 5 bases and 5 bases, and the gene matches miss 6 bases of the junction. The cohort consisted of 670 or so healthy bone marrow donors. At the time of sampling, all cohort members were nominally healthy, though unrecorded immune exposures were likely present. The donor tested CMV seronegative and was one of the 352 seronegative cohort members. Each donor provided a peripheral blood sample, and peripheral blood mononuclear cells were used for TCR beta sequencing. Genomic DNA was extracted from the blood cell samples with the Qiagen DNeasy Blood Extraction Kit. What the study reported, not specific to this receptor: Because some donors lacked HLA typing at each locus, the association tests relied only on the typed subset. Because the 87-base-pair reads could not distinguish some IMGT-functional V segments, including TRBV6-2 and TRBV6-3, those segments were excluded. For the cohort, immune exposure information was limited to CMV serostatus. The sequencing pipeline was judged likely to have produced a cluster of highly shared sequence variants as a technical artifact. Specific HLA alleles were associated with 15,000 to 20,000 TCR beta sequences at a false discovery rate of 0.05 in a later analysis. V-gene and J-gene trimming of TCR beta chains was associated with a missense DCLRE1C variant in a later genetic analysis, and the association was replicated in an independent cohort. In a later genetic analysis, fewer N-insertions in productive TCRs were reported among donors in an Asian-associated ancestry cluster than the 666-donor mean. According to a later analysis, parvovirus B19, influenza, CMV and Epstein-Barr virus appeared linked to several top co-occurrence clusters. In this cohort, only TCR beta chains were sequenced, and detectable features were limited by the absence of alpha or paired-chain data. In a later analysis, most CMV-associated TCR beta chains were found to appear HLA-restricted, with HLA associations seemingly driven largely by CMV exposure. According to the authors, the approach could potentially be generalized to other disease states and immunological phenotypes. A further reported finding was that TCR beta sequences accurately predicted the HLA-A and HLA-B alleles for most subjects in the first cohort. In the study, 164 TCR beta chains were listed as associated with cytomegalovirus. While some public TCRs were present in many individuals, most TCR sequences turned up only very rarely across donors. Linkage disequilibrium might explain the correlated functional status among segregating V segments, but an unknown experimental factor could not be excluded. The classifier was reported to diagnose cytomegalovirus status with high specificity and sensitivity in both the original and validation cohorts. The earlier analysis of approximately 560 of the donors excluded roughly 17 rarely observed V segments, including chromosome 9 orphons, because counts were too low. In a later analysis, TCR association rates were found to vary across HLA loci, with the most associated TCRs seen for DRB1 alleles and the fewest for HLA-C alleles. In vitro tests confirmed that a few of the cytomegalovirus-associated TCR beta chains recognize cytomegalovirus antigens. In an earlier analysis of 587 of the donors, most TCR beta V segments appeared in productive rearrangements about 87% or about 30% of the time, broadly matching IMGT annotations. Roughly uniform sequencing depth across donors was assumed in presence/absence analyses, although this assumption may not hold. In a later analysis, HLA-associated TCR beta chains were found to be more clonally expanded and to have lower generation probabilities than equally common non-associated chains. Assigning TCR associations to individual alleles was difficult when HLA alleles, especially DR and DQ, strongly co-occurred.

The clonotype was recovered from a man aged 50 or older in good health and CMV-seronegative. The sample comprised PBMCs. Here the chain combines TRBV7-2 and TRBJ1-1, with TRBD1 matching 9 junction bases. The DNA reads as follows: TGTGCCAGCAGCCCGGACAGGGGTGGGACTGAAGCTTTCTTT. Its coded protein is CASSPDRGGTEAFF.